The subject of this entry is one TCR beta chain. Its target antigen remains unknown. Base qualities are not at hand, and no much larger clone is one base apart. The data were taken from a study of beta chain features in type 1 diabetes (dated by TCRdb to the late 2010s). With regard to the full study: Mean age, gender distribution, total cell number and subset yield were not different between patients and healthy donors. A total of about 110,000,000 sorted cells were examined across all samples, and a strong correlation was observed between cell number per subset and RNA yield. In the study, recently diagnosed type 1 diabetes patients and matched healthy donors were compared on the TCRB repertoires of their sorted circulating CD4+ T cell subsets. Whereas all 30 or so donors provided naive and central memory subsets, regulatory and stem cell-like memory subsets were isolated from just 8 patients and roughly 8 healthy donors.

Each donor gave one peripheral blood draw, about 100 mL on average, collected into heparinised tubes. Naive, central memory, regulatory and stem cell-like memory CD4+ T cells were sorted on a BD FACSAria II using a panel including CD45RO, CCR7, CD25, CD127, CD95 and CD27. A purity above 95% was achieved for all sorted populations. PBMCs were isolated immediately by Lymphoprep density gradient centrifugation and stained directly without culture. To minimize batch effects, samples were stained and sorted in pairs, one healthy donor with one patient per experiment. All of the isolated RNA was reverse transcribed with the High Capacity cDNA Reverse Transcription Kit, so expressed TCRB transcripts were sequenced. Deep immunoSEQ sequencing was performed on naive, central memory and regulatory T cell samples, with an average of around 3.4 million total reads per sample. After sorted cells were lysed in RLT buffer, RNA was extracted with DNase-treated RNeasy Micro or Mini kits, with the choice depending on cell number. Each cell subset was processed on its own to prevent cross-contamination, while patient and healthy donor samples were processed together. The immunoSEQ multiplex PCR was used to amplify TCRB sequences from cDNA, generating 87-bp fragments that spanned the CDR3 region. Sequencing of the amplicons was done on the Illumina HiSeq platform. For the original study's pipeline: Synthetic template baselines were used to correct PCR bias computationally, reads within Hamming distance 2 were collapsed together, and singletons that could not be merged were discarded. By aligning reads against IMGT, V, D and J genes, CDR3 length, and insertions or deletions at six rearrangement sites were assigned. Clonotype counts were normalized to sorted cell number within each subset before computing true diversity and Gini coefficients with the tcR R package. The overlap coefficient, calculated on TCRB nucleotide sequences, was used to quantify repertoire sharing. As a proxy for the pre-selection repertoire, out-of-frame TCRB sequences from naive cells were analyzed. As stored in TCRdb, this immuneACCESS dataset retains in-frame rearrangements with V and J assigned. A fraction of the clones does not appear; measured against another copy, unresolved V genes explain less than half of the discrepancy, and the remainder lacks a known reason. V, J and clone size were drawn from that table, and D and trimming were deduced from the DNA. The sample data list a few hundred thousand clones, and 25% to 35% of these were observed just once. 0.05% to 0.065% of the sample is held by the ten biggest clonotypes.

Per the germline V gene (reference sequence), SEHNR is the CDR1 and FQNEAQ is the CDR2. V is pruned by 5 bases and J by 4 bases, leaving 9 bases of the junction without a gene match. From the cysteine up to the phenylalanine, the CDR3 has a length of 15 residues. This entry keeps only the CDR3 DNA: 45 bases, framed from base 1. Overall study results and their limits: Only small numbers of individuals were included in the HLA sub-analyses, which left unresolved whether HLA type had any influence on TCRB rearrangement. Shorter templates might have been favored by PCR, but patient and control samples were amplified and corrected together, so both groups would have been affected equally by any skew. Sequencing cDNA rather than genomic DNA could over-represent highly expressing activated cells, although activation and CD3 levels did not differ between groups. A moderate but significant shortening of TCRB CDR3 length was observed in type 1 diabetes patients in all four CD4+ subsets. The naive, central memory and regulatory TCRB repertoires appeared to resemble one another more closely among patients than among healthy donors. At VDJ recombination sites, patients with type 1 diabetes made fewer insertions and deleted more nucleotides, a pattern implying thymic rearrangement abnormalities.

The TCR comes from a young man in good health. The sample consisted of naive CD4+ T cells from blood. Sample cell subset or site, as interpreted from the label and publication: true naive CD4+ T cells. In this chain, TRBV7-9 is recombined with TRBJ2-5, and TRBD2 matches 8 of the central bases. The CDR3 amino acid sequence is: CASSAGLVTSETQYF. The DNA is TGTGCCAGCAGCGCGGGACTAGTAACATCAGAGACCCAGTACTTC.